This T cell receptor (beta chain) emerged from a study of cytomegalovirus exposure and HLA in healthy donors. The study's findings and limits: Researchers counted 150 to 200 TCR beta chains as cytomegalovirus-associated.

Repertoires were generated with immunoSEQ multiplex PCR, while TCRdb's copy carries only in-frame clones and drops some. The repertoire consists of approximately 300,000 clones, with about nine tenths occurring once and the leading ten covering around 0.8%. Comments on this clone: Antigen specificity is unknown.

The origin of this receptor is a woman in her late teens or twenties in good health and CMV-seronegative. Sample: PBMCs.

The CDR3 bases are TGTGCCAGCAGCTTAGGGGTCTTGGATCAGCCCCAGCATTTT. Translated: CASSLGVLDQPQHF. This chain links TRBV5-6 with TRBJ1-5; a weak D match, TRBD1 (5 bases). Germline V CDR1 and CDR2: SGHDT, YYEEEE. The V end lost 2 bases, the J end lost 5 bases, and 11 bases lay between the germline ends. The CDR3 runs to 14 residues.